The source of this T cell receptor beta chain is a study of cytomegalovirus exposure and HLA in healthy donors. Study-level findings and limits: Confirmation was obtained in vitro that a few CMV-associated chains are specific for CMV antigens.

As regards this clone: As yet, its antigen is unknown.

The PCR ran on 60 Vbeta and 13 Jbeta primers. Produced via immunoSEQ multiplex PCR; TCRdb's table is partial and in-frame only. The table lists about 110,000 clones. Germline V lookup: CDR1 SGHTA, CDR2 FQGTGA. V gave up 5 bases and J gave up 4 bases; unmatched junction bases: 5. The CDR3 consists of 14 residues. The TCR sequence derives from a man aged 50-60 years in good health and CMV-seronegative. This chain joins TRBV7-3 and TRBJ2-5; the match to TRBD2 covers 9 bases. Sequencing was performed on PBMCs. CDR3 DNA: TGTGCCAGCAGCCCCTTTAGCGGGAGAGAGACCCAGTACTTC. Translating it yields CASSPFSGRETQYF.